This T cell receptor beta chain was recorded in a study of blood T cell repertoires in COVID-19. Study-level background: Donors in the United States, Italy and Spain gave samples during acute or convalescent COVID-19. The analysed material was cDNA or gDNA that came from T cells, B-cell-depleted T cells, or PBMCs.

V lost 4 bases and J lost 4; bases outside the gene matches: 8. Germline V gene sequence: CDR1 SGHNT, CDR2 YYREEE (reference sequence). The CDR3 spans 15 residues. Source study methods: The assay estimated nucleated cells by amplifying reference gene primers. TCRdb's copy holds only in-frame clones and misses some; the assay was immunoSEQ multiplex PCR. V and J calls and clone size are those listed in that table; D and trimming were worked out from the DNA. This table holds about 190,000 clones, roughly 73% found once. This sequence joins TRBV5-4 and TRBJ1-1; TRBD1 matches at 9 bases. The specimen sequenced was peripheral blood. The clonotype comes from a woman aged 80 or over with active or convalescent COVID-19. The CDR3 DNA reads as TGTGCCAGCAGCCATAAGGACAGGGGAGGCACTGAAGCTTTCTTT. Translating gives CASSHKDRGGTEAFF.